Listed here are 31 T cell receptor beta chains from one sample, sequenced in a study of blood T cell repertoires in COVID-19. Only in-frame clones appear in the TCRdb table, and some are missing; sequencing was by immunoSEQ multiplex PCR. The table has about 94,000 clones, about 90% seen once. Sequencing was done on a sample of peripheral blood. Source of these receptors: a human donor with acute or convalescent COVID-19. The donor label of this sample is uncertain.

The V gene is TRBV28, the J gene TRBJ1-6, with D uncertain. Trimming took off 7 bases at V and 9 bases at J, with 19 bases between the two ends. Germline CDR1 reads MDHEN; CDR2 reads SYDVKM. This CDR3 comprises 15 residues. CDR3 region: CASTRMVGSPSPLHF. In DNA form, the CDR3 reads TGTGCCAGCACCCGAATGGTAGGGAGTCCTTCACCCCTCCACTTT.

The chain has TRBV29-1 and TRBJ2-5, with no clear D. Trimming removed 6 bases from V and 4 bases from J, with 18 bases in between. The CDR3 is made up of 14 amino acids. Germline CDR1 reads SQVTM; CDR2 reads ANQGSEA. Written as DNA, the CDR3 is TGCAGCGTCGTGGGCCCCGGCATTGGAGAGACCCAGTACTTC. Protein product: CSVVGPGIGETQYF.

The chain is built from TRBV24-1 and TRBJ1-1, with D perhaps TRBD1 (5 bases). The germline CDR1 and CDR2 sequences are KGHDR and SFDVKD. The CDR3 has 13 amino acids. V was shortened by 1 base and J by 7 bases, with 9 bases between the two germline ends. Written as DNA, the CDR3 is TGTGCCACCAGTGATTTAGGGGATAGTGAAGCTTTCTTT. Amino acid sequence: CATSDLGDSEAFF.

The V gene is TRBV15, the J gene TRBJ2-6; D is possibly TRBD2 (6 bases). This CDR3 is 16 amino acids long. Germline V gene lookup returns CDR1 LNHNV and CDR2 YYDKDF (reference sequence). Trimming cost V 3 bases and J 0 bases, with 9 bases left between them. Here the CDR3 DNA reads TGTGCCACCAGCAGTCCGGGAGACTCTGGGGCCAACGTCCTGACTTTC. Its protein is CATSSPGDSGANVLTF. Full variable domain (remainder filled in from reference TRBV15 and TRBJ2-6): DAMVIQNPRYQVTQFGKPVTLSCSQTLNHNVMYWYQQKSSQAPKLLFHYYDKDFNNEADTPDNFQSRRPNTSFCFLDIRSPGLGDTAMYLCATSSPGDSGANVLTFGAGSRLTVL.

This CDR3 is CASSRETRSTDTQYF. In nucleotides, the CDR3 is TGTGCCAGCAGCAGAGAGACACGTAGCACAGATACGCAGTATTTT. V gene TRBV7-2 combines with J gene TRBJ2-3; D ambiguous. V lost 5 bases to trimming and J lost 0 bases, with 12 bases between them. Germline CDR1 is SGHTA and CDR2 is FQGNSA. CDR3 length equals 15 residues.

This chain uses TRBV5-1 with TRBJ2-5; possible D gene TRBD1, 5 bases. Trimming left V 3 bases short and J 2 bases short, with 11 bases between. CDR1 and CDR2 from the germline V gene are SGHRS and YFSETQ. The CDR3 sequence is 14 residues long. CDR3 coding DNA: TGCGCCAGCAGCTGGGGCGGTAGACAAGAGACCCAGTACTTC. This codes for CASSWGGRQETQYF.

This clone was seen repeatedly, ten times or more. The chain joins TRBV10-3 to TRBJ1-5, with a tentative D call TRBD1 (5 bases). V was clipped by 10 bases and J by 0 bases, with 10 bases between them. CDR1 is ENHRY and CDR2 is SYGVKD in the germline V gene. This CDR3 has 13 amino acids. The DNA for the CDR3 is TGTGCCACTGGCGGGGGTAGCAATCAGCCCCAGCATTTT. It codes for CATGGGSNQPQHF.

This chain joins TRBV6-5 and TRBJ2-7, with TRBD2 as a possible D gene (7 bases). Looked up from germline, CDR1 is MNHEY and CDR2 is SVGAGI. This CDR3 is 14 amino acids long. V gave up 5 bases and J gave up 2 bases, with 13 bases separating them. The CDR3 DNA is TGTGCCAGCAGTCTCGGGGAGGGGGCCTACGAGCAGTACTTC. This gives the protein CASSLGEGAYEQYF.

The chain joins TRBV7-6 to TRBJ2-1; 9 positions agree with TRBD2. V trimming: 2 bases; J trimming: 9 bases; junction bases outside the gene matches: 5. The CDR3 runs 14 residues. CDR1 is SGHVS and CDR2 is FNYEAQ in the germline V gene. CDR3 in amino acids: CASSLRRGGPEQFF. CDR3 in DNA: TGTGCCAGCAGCTTAAGGCGGGGGGGCCCTGAGCAGTTCTTC.

This clone was observed once. The chain joins TRBV5-1 to TRBJ2-5; 7 positions agree with TRBD2. Germline V gives CDR1 SGHRS, CDR2 YFSETQ. The length of the CDR3 is 16 residues. V shed 4 bases and J 0 bases; nucleotides not matched to a gene: 9. CDR3 bases: TGCGCCAGCAGCCCTCCGACTAGCCCCTACCAAGAGACCCAGTACTTC. Its protein product is CASSPPTSPYQETQYF.

CDR3 sequence: CASSQGLAGAHEQFF. The CDR3 DNA follows: TGTGCCAGCAGCCAAGGACTAGCGGGGGCTCATGAGCAGTTCTTC. The chain has TRBV16 and TRBJ2-1; 13 bases map to TRBD2. The CDR3 has 15 amino acids. Unmatched junction bases numbered 3, after V lost 2 bases and J lost 8 bases. Germline CDR1 KGHSY, CDR2 FQNENV.

The chain is built from TRBV7-3 and TRBJ2-1; D unclear. The CDR3 has 12 residues. The germline V and J ends were trimmed by 5 bases and 6 bases, with 8 bases remaining between them. CDR1 and CDR2 (germline): SGHTA, FQGTGA. Here the CDR3 reads CASSLNSNEQFF. In DNA form, the CDR3 reads TGTGCCAGCAGCCTAAACAGCAATGAGCAGTTCTTC. Variable domain in full (rest from reference TRBV7-3 and TRBJ2-1): GAGVSQTPSNKVTEKGKYVELRCDPISGHTALYWYRQSLGQGPEFLIYFQGTGAADDSGLPNDRFFAVRPEGSVSTLKIQRTERGDSAVYLCASSLNSNEQFFGPGTRLTVL.

The chain is built from TRBV5-1 and TRBJ1-2; TRBD1 agrees at 10 bases. V lost 7 bases, J lost 3 bases, and 6 bases stayed unmatched. CDR1 and CDR2 (germline): SGHRS, YFSETQ. This CDR3 region has 14 residues. CDR3 coding DNA: TGCGCCAGCTCGACAGGGGGCGCCGACTATGGCTACACCTTC. This codes for CASSTGGADYGYTF.

This clone was seen a few times. V and J are TRBV5-1 and TRBJ2-3; D unresolved. Germline CDR1 and CDR2: SGHRS and YFSETQ. The CDR3 has 15 residues. V was pared by 0 bases and J by 1 base, with 9 bases between. The CDR3 DNA follows: TGCGCCAGCAGCTTGGCCGGTCAGGGCACAGATACGCAGTATTTT. Its translation is CASSLAGQGTDTQYF. Variable domain in full (rest from reference TRBV5-1 and TRBJ2-3): KAGVTQTPRYLIKTRGQQVTLSCSPISGHRSVSWYQQTPGQGLQFLFEYFSETQRNKGNFPGRFSGRQFSNSRSEMNVSTLELGDSALYLCASSLAGQGTDTQYFGPGTRLTVL.

The chain is built from TRBV12-3 or TRBV12-4 and TRBJ2-7; D is unresolved. Deletions cut 6 bases from V and 4 bases from J, with 13 bases between. The CDR3 is made up of 13 amino acids. Here the CDR3 reads CASSLLPGYEQYF. CDR3 DNA sequence: TGTGCCAGCAGCCTACTACCCGGGTACGAGCAGTACTTC.

J is TRBJ2-3 and V is TRBV5-1; 8 bases map to TRBD2. Trimming at V came to 4 bases and at J to 1 base, leaving 11 bases not matched to a gene. The CDR3 length is 17 residues. Per the germline V gene, CDR1 is SGHRS and CDR2 is YFSETQ. The CDR3 bases are TGCGCCAGCAGCGCATCTATCGGGGGGGCTGGCACAGATACGCAGTATTTT. Translation: CASSASIGGAGTDTQYF.

The chain recombines TRBV4-2 with TRBJ2-1; 11 positions agree with TRBD2. J was trimmed by 2 bases and V by 3 bases; bases with no gene match: 3. The CDR3 has 16 residues. Germline loops: CDR1 LGHNA, CDR2 YNFKEQ. The CDR3 reads CASSQTSGATYNEQFF. The CDR3 bases are TGTGCCAGCAGCCAGACTAGCGGGGCTACCTACAATGAGCAGTTCTTC.

The chain is built from TRBV2 and TRBJ2-5; TRBD2 matches at 8 bases. V shed 3 bases, J shed 1 base, and the junction held 4 bases outside the gene matches. The CDR3 runs to 15 residues. Germline V gene data show CDR1 as SNHLY and CDR2 as FYNNEI. The CDR3 DNA reads as TGTGCCAGCAGTGACCGCGGGGGGACCCAAGAGACCCAGTACTTC. Translation gives CASSDRGGTQETQYF.

The gene calls are TRBV24-1 and TRBJ2-2; TRBD1 aligns across 8 bases. This CDR3 is built from 20 residues. Per the germline V gene, CDR1 is KGHDR and CDR2 is SFDVKD. V dropped 6 bases and J dropped 6; count of bases not matched to a gene: 23. CDR3 amino acids: CATSNRGAPRAGGAPGELFF. In nucleotides, the CDR3 is TGTGCCACCAGTAATCGTGGGGCCCCGAGGGCAGGGGGCGCCCCCGGGGAGCTGTTTTTT.

CDR3 coding DNA: TGTGCCAGCAGTCCCCTCGGGACAGGGGGGACTGAAGCTTTCTTT. This gives the protein CASSPLGTGGTEAFF. This chain joins TRBV28 and TRBJ1-1, with 11 bases lining up with TRBD1. The J segment lost 5 bases and the V segment lost 5 bases, leaving 7 bases of the junction unmatched. This CDR3 has 15 amino acids. The germline V gene encodes CDR1 MDHEN and CDR2 SYDVKM.

This chain connects TRBV18 to TRBJ1-2; 7 positions agree with TRBD1. Germline loops: CDR1 KGHSH, CDR2 LQKENI. The CDR3 loop spans 15 amino acids. After removal of 3 bases from V and 8 bases from J, the junction contained 12 bases not matched to a gene. The CDR3 DNA is TGTGCCAGCTCACCTCCGGGCCTCAGGGGGGAAGGCTACACCTTC. It yields the protein CASSPPGLRGEGYTF.

The chain is built from TRBV4-3 and TRBJ1-2; 7 bases match TRBD1. CDR1 is LGHNA, CDR2 YSLEER, per germline. The V segment lost 1 base and the J segment 0 bases; nucleotides outside the gene matches: 17. The CDR3 has 20 residues. CDR3 in amino acids: CASSQVPQGRDSQANYGYTF. CDR3 sequence (DNA): TGCGCCAGCAGCCAAGTTCCCCAGGGGCGGGACAGCCAAGCTAACTATGGCTACACCTTC.

This clone was seen just once. The chain couples TRBV27 to TRBJ2-7; 9 nucleotides agree with TRBD1. There are 16 residues in the CDR3. V gave up 4 bases and J gave up 6 bases; unmatched junction bases: 13. CDR1 MNHEY and CDR2 SMNVEV come from the germline V gene (reference sequence). This chain's CDR3 is CASSSLQGAVIVEQYF. The CDR3 DNA sequence: TGTGCCAGCAGTTCACTACAGGGGGCCGTTATTGTCGAGCAGTACTTC.

The rearrangement joins TRBV11-2 to TRBJ2-3; 7 positions match TRBD2. The germline V gene encodes CDR1 SGHAT and CDR2 FQNNGV. The CDR3 consists of 18 residues. V lost 1 base and J lost 2; bases outside the gene matches: 12. For the CDR3, the DNA is TGTGCCAGCAGCTTAGCCCAGACTAGCTCCTTCTCCACAGATACGCAGTATTTT. Amino acids: CASSLAQTSSFSTDTQYF.

This sequence joins TRBV7-2 and TRBJ1-2, with 7 bases lining up with TRBD1. The germline V gene encodes CDR1 SGHTA and CDR2 FQGNSA. Trimming at V came to 5 bases and at J to 3 bases, leaving 3 bases not matched to a gene. This CDR3 spans 13 amino acids. The CDR3 sequence is CASSVTGYYGYTF. For the CDR3, the DNA is TGTGCCAGCAGCGTGACAGGGTACTATGGCTACACCTTC.

The rearrangement links TRBV7-6 to TRBJ2-2; 7 bases align to TRBD1. Germline loops: CDR1 SGHVS, CDR2 FNYEAQ. V was pared by 4 bases and J by 2 bases, with 4 bases of the junction left unmatched. There are 15 residues in the CDR3. The DNA of the CDR3 is TGTGCCAGCAGCTCCCGGGACAGTAACACCGGGGAGCTGTTTTTT. Translated: CASSSRDSNTGELFF.

V usage is TRBV19 and J usage is TRBJ2-1; TRBD2 matches 9 bases. The CDR3 length is 17 residues. Germline V lookup: CDR1 LNHDA, CDR2 SQIVND (reference sequence). V shed 3 bases, J shed 5 bases, and the junction held 11 bases outside the gene matches. The CDR3, as DNA: TGTGCCAGTAGTATTGGTTCCCGACTAGCGGTGCACAATGAGCAGTTCTTC. This encodes CASSIGSRLAVHNEQFF.

J is TRBJ1-5 and V is TRBV20-1; the D is unclear. With 3 bases removed from V and 6 bases from J, the gap between germline ends came to 9 bases. The germline V gene has CDR1 DFQATT and CDR2 SNEGSKA (reference sequence). This CDR3 region has 12 residues. CDR3 DNA: TGCAGTGCTAGTAGCGGGTCTCAGCCCCAGCATTTT. Translating gives CSASSGSQPQHF.

This clone turned up a few times. The chain carries TRBV28 and TRBJ1-6; 10 bases align to TRBD1. V lost 6 bases to trimming and J lost 7 bases; unmatched junction nucleotides: 12. Germline values: CDR1 MDHEN, CDR2 SYDVKM. The CDR3 spans 17 residues. The CDR3 DNA reads TGTGCCAGCAGCCCTACCCCGGACAGGGGGTGGAATTCACCCCTCCACTTT. Residues: CASSPTPDRGWNSPLHF.

This chain joins TRBV5-1 and TRBJ1-4; no definite D call. The length of the CDR3 is 14 residues. Germline assignment: CDR1 SGHRS and CDR2 YFSETQ. Trimming stripped 1 base from V and 3 bases from J, with 7 bases between. The CDR3 loop is CASSLTVPNEKLFF. DNA for the CDR3: TGCGCCAGCAGCTTGACAGTACCTAATGAAAAACTGTTTTTT.

This chain connects TRBV6-2 or TRBV6-3 to TRBJ2-1; 9 bases are a match to TRBD2. The length of the CDR3 is 18 residues. Germline CDR1 reads MNHEY; CDR2 reads SVGEGT. V trimming: 2 bases; J trimming: 4 bases; junction bases outside the gene matches: 12. The CDR3 here is CASSYGRGGRLRYNEQFF. For the CDR3, the DNA is TGTGCCAGCAGTTACGGGCGGGGGGGCCGCTTGAGATACAATGAGCAGTTCTTC.